The source of this T cell receptor (beta chain) is a study of memory CD4+ T cells and cytomegalovirus serostatus. The germline V gene has CDR1 SGDLS and CDR2 YYNGEE. Trimming cost V 0 bases and J 5 bases, with 12 bases left between them. The CDR3 runs 15 residues. The table came from immunoSEQ multiplex PCR; TCRdb's copy has only in-frame clones and leaves some out. Of some 95,000 clones in the sample, 75% to 90% were seen once. The sort gate was single viable CD3+CD4+CD8-CD45RO+ cells for memory CD4+ T cells. The receptor comes from an adult in good health and CMV-seropositive. The material sequenced was memory CD4+ T cells from blood. V gene TRBV9 combines with J gene TRBJ2-1, with a weak D call TRBD2 (5 bases). CDR3 in amino acids: CASSVEWESHNEQFF. The CDR3 coding sequence is TGTGCCAGCAGCGTAGAGTGGGAGTCCCACAATGAGCAGTTCTTC.